Below, 8 T cell receptor beta chains from the same sample are listed, as sequenced in a study of regulatory and conventional T cells in RAG deficiency. Clones were sequenced by immunoSEQ multiplex PCR, and TCRdb holds only the in-frame ones, with some missing. The repertoire holds roughly 35,000 clones, with 60% to 85% as singletons. Genomic DNA came from blood conventional CD4+ T cells gated CD25-low CD127-high. This same sample was also part of a study on regulatory T cells. That work contributes: The primer mix had 52 TRBV and 13 TRBJ primers.

Sequenced material: CD4+ effector T cells sorted from blood. These receptors all stem from a human donor in good health.

This clone came up a few times. The J gene is TRBJ2-1, the V gene TRBV4-1; no clear D gene. Germline CDR1 MGHRA, CDR2 YSYEKL. V was cut by 4 bases and J by 1 base, with 8 bases left in between. CDR3 length: 14 amino acids. The CDR3 DNA is TGCGCCAGCAGCCTTCTGAGTTCCTACAATGAGCAGTTCTTC. The encoded protein is CASSLLSSYNEQFF.

V is TRBV14 and J is TRBJ1-1; no clear D. The CDR3 has 15 amino acids. The V end was cut by 0 bases, the J end by 8 bases, with 16 bases between. Germline CDR1 SGHDN, CDR2 FVKESK. The CDR3 nucleotides are TGTGCCAGCAGCCAAGATCCGAACGCGCCTACAGAAGCTTTCTTT. Its protein is CASSQDPNAPTEAFF.

The V call is TRBV6-1, the J call TRBJ1-2; D unresolved. Per the germline V gene, CDR1 is MNHNS and CDR2 is SASEGT. V was shortened by 0 bases and J by 0 bases, with 8 bases between the two germline ends. CDR3 length: 15 residues. In nucleotides, the CDR3 is TGTGCCAGCAGTGAAGCTTTGGTAGCTAACTATGGCTACACCTTC. Protein product: CASSEALVANYGYTF.

This clone was picked up one time. V and J are TRBV7-8 and TRBJ1-3; D call uncertain. CDR3 length: 16 residues. V shed 5 bases and J shed 2 bases, with 16 bases lying between them. Germline assignment: CDR1 SGHVS and CDR2 FQNEAQ. The CDR3 DNA sequence: TGTGCCAGCAGCCACCGAGGAGGAGGGACTGGAAACACCATATATTTT. It specifies CASSHRGGGTGNTIYF.

The chain uses TRBV5-1 and TRBJ2-3; D is unclear. There are 14 residues in the CDR3. V lost 0 bases and J 6 bases, leaving 11 bases between the germline ends. Germline CDR1 SGHRS, CDR2 YFSETQ. CDR3 coding DNA: TGCGCCAGCAGCTTGGTAGTAGACGGGGATACGCAGTATTTT. Amino acids: CASSLVVDGDTQYF.

The chain is built from TRBV5-1 and TRBJ2-7; the match to TRBD1 covers 9 bases. Per the germline V gene, CDR1 is SGHRS and CDR2 is YFSETQ. CDR3 length: 14 amino acids. With V trimmed by 4 bases and J by 4 bases, 6 bases remained unmatched. The CDR3 sequence is CASSPGTGRYEQYF. The DNA of the CDR3 is TGCGCCAGCAGCCCCGGGACAGGGCGGTACGAGCAGTACTTC.

The chain has TRBV7-3 and TRBJ1-2; D gene uncertain. Per germline, CDR1 SGHTA and CDR2 FQGTGA. V lost 1 base to trimming and J lost 4 bases, with 10 bases between them. The CDR3 has 14 amino acids. The CDR3: CASSLSHNSYGYTF. The CDR3 DNA follows: TGTGCCAGCAGCTTAAGTCACAACAGCTATGGCTACACCTTC.

The genes are TRBV30 and TRBJ2-1, with no clear D. Germline loops: CDR1 GTSNPN, CDR2 SVGIG (reference sequence). This CDR3 comprises 13 residues. The V end lost 0 bases, the J end lost 16 bases, and 19 bases lay between the germline ends. CDR3 amino acids: CAWSVRLPSPPFF. In nucleotides, the CDR3 is TGTGCCTGGAGTGTACGCCTACCCTCCCCCCCCTTCTTC. Full variable domain (remainder filled in from reference TRBV30 and TRBJ2-1): SQTIHQWPATLVQPVGSPLSLECTVEGTSNPNLYWYRQAAGRGLQLLFYSVGIGQISSEVPQNLSASRPQDRQFILSSKKLLLSDSGFYLCAWSVRLPSPPFFGPGTRLTVL.